These T cell receptor beta chains were read from a single sample in a study of blood T cell repertoires in COVID-19. Assay used: immunoSEQ multiplex PCR; TCRdb lists only in-frame clones, some missing. The sample holds about half a million clones; approximately 83% are singletons and the top ten take about 3%. Sequenced material: peripheral blood. The source of these receptors is a human donor in a cohort sampled during active COVID-19. Both conserved end residues are part of each CDR3.

J,V,CDR3
TRBJ2-5,TRBV28,CASSITGVRETQYF
TRBJ1-3,TRBV3-1/TRBV3-2,CASSQDPGTGSGNTIYF
TRBJ1-3,TRBV18,CASSPREEAGNTIYF
TRBJ2-1,TRBV3-1/TRBV3-2,CASSPSGSYNEQFF
TRBJ2-7,TRBV3-1/TRBV3-2,CASSHPVVSYEQYF
TRBJ2-2,TRBV10-3,CAISEPGLAGGMFPGELFF
TRBJ2-7,TRBV4-2,CASRSTGTSYEQYF
TRBJ2-7,TRBV9,CASSVGATSSYEQYF
TRBJ1-2,TRBV6-5,CASSLTGGGYTF
TRBJ2-1,TRBV5-5,CASLIGTVYNEQFF
TRBJ1-1,TRBV7-3,CASSLTAQVEAFF
TRBJ2-2,TRBV7-3,CASSIPIAGERNTGELFF
TRBJ2-7,TRBV3-1/TRBV3-2,CASSLDRGFSYEQYF